Listed here are 17 T cell receptor beta chains from one sample, sequenced in a study of shared clonotypes between healthy human individuals. Sequencing was performed with immunoSEQ multiplex PCR; in TCRdb, only in-frame clones are kept and a portion is missing. This table has 190,000 or so clones, 60% to 75% appearing once. Sequencing was carried out using memory CD4+ T cells sorted from blood. Indicated subset: CD45RA-negative fraction. The receptors were sampled from a man between 25 and 39 years old in good health.

The rearrangement links TRBV19 to TRBJ1-5; D is unresolved. The CDR3 spans 13 residues. Germline assignment: CDR1 LNHDA and CDR2 SQIVND (reference sequence). The germline V and J ends were trimmed by 5 bases and 1 base, with 6 bases remaining between them. The chain's CDR3 is CASSSESNQPQHF. The CDR3 region has the DNA TGTGCCAGTAGTTCAGAAAGCAATCAGCCCCAGCATTTT. Variable domain in full (rest from reference TRBV19 and TRBJ1-5): DGGITQSPKYLFRKEGQNVTLSCEQNLNHDAMYWYRQDPGQGLRLIYYSQIVNDFQKGDIAEGYSVSREKKESFPLTVTSAQKNPTAFYLCASSSESNQPQHFGDGTRLSIL.

V gene TRBV5-1 combines with J gene TRBJ1-1, with D possibly TRBD1 on 5 matching bases. CDR1 is SGHRS and CDR2 is YFSETQ in the germline V gene. The CDR3 loop spans 14 amino acids. Trimming stripped 0 bases from V and 8 bases from J, with 14 bases between. The CDR3 reads CASSLGGNREEAFF. Here the CDR3 DNA reads TGCGCCAGCAGCTTGGGGGGCAATCGGGAAGAAGCTTTCTTT.

The chain combines TRBV28 with TRBJ2-7, with D maybe TRBD2 (6 bases). This CDR3 has 12 amino acids. V was cut by 6 bases and J by 6 bases, with 12 bases left in between. Per germline, CDR1 MDHEN and CDR2 SYDVKM. CDR3 in amino acids: CASSSAGFEQYF. CDR3 in DNA: TGTGCCAGCAGCTCGGCGGGATTCGAGCAGTACTTC.

The gene calls are TRBV19 and TRBJ1-2; TRBD1 might be the D (5 bases). V dropped 4 bases and J dropped 8 bases, with 11 bases sitting between them. The germline V gene has CDR1 LNHDA and CDR2 SQIVND (reference sequence). The CDR3 length is 12 residues. The DNA of the CDR3 is TGTGCCAGTAGTAAGCAGGGCGGCGGCTACACCTTC. It specifies CASSKQGGGYTF.

This clone was seen a single time. This may be a read error: a much more frequent sequence differs by one nucleotide. This sequence joins TRBV6-1 and TRBJ2-7; D is undetermined. V lost 5 bases and J 5 bases, leaving 13 bases between the germline ends. The CDR3 length is 13 residues. Germline V lookup: CDR1 MNHNS, CDR2 SASEGT. The CDR3 sequence is CASSSRRANEQYF. The CDR3 DNA follows: TGTGCCAGCAGTAGCAGGAGAGCCAACGAGCAGTACTTC.

The V and J genes are TRBV10-3 and TRBJ2-3; 13 bases map to TRBD2. With V trimmed by 2 bases and J by 2 bases, 1 base remained unmatched. This CDR3 comprises 16 residues. Germline V CDR1 and CDR2: ENHRY, SYGVKD. The CDR3 region has the DNA TGTGCCATCAGTGAGGGACTAGCGGGAGTCACAGATACGCAGTATTTT. It codes for CAISEGLAGVTDTQYF.

The chain combines TRBV29-1 with TRBJ1-1; D gene unclear. Germline loops: CDR1 SQVTM, CDR2 ANQGSEA. Deletions cut 1 base from V and 5 bases from J, with 14 bases between. The CDR3 totals 14 residues. CDR3 nucleotide sequence: TGCAGCGTTGAAGTGGGAGCACGGGGTACTGAAGCTTTCTTT. Residues: CSVEVGARGTEAFF.

The chain joins TRBV9 to TRBJ2-3; 12 nucleotides line up with TRBD2. Per germline, CDR1 SGDLS and CDR2 YYNGEE. The CDR3 is 16 residues long. V dropped 0 bases and J dropped 5; count of bases not matched to a gene: 4. CDR3 amino acids: CASSVGLAGVGDTQYF. DNA of the CDR3: TGTGCCAGCAGCGTAGGACTAGCGGGAGTTGGAGATACGCAGTATTTT.

This clone has a handful of counts. V is TRBV2 and J is TRBJ2-7; tentative D call: TRBD1 (7 bases). Trimming shortened V by 6 bases and J by 1 base, and 16 bases separated the two germline ends. Germline V lookup: CDR1 SNHLY, CDR2 FYNNEI. This CDR3 has 15 residues. CDR3 sequence reads: CASRGGGTRSYEQYF. As DNA, the CDR3 is TGTGCCAGCAGAGGGGGCGGGACAAGGTCCTACGAGCAGTACTTC.

The rearrangement links TRBV15 to TRBJ2-3, with 12 bases aligning to TRBD2. The CDR3 covers 16 residues. The V and J ends lost 3 bases and 0 bases, in that order; junction bases with no gene match: 1. Germline V gene lookup returns CDR1 LNHNV and CDR2 YYDKDF (reference sequence). The CDR3, as DNA: TGTGCCACCAGCAGGGGGACTAGCGGGAGCACAGATACGCAGTATTTT. Translating gives CATSRGTSGSTDTQYF.

This clone was seen a handful of times. DNA of the CDR3: TGTGCCAGCAGCTTAGCTCGGGCAGGGACTAGCGGGATATCTTACGAGCAGTACTTC. It codes for CASSLARAGTSGISYEQYF. The chain joins TRBV11-2 to TRBJ2-7; 13 bases agree with TRBD2. The CDR3 totals 19 residues. Trimming removed 1 base from V and 4 bases from J; junction bases left unmatched: 13. Per germline, CDR1 SGHAT and CDR2 FQNNGV.

The chain recombines TRBV11-3 with TRBJ2-5, with 7 bases identical to TRBD1. CDR1 is SGHNT and CDR2 is YENEEA in the germline V gene. The CDR3 covers 17 residues. J lost 0 bases, V lost 4 bases, and 11 bases had no gene match. CDR3 amino acids: CASSSIHGQDHQETQYF. DNA of the CDR3: TGTGCCAGCAGCTCGATCCATGGACAGGATCACCAAGAGACCCAGTACTTC.

Only a few counts were recorded for this clone. This chain joins TRBV9 and TRBJ2-2; a possible D gene is TRBD2 (6 bases). Germline assignment: CDR1 SGDLS and CDR2 YYNGEE. V was shortened by 3 bases and J by 2 bases, with 11 bases between the two germline ends. The CDR3 loop spans 15 amino acids. The CDR3 DNA reads TGTGCCAGCAGCGCGGGAGCATTAAACACCGGGGAGCTGTTTTTT. Amino acids: CASSAGALNTGELFF. Full variable domain (remainder filled in from reference TRBV9 and TRBJ2-2): DSGVTQTPKHLITATGQRVTLRCSPRSGDLSVYWYQQSLDQGLQFLIQYYNGEERAKGNILERFSAQQFPDLHSELNLSSLELGDSALYFCASSAGALNTGELFFGEGSRLTVL.

In its sample, this clone was seen many times. The chain carries TRBV19 and TRBJ1-2, with TRBD1 as a possible D gene (5 bases). The germline CDR1 and CDR2 sequences are LNHDA and SQIVND (reference sequence). The ends were cut back, 3 bases at V and 3 bases at J, with 11 bases in the middle. CDR3 length equals 14 residues. For the CDR3, the DNA is TGTGCCAGTAGTATCGGGGGACTCGACTATGGCTACACCTTC. Residues: CASSIGGLDYGYTF.

The chain couples TRBV5-1 to TRBJ2-1; the match to TRBD2 covers 16 bases. The CDR3 is 19 amino acids. Losses at the gene ends were 4 bases for V and 0 bases for J; bases not matched to a gene: 7. CDR1 and CDR2 (germline): SGHRS, YFSETQ. CDR3 DNA sequence: TGCGCCAGCAGCGTGGGACTAGCGGGAGGGCCACCCTCCTACAATGAGCAGTTCTTC. Translated, it gives CASSVGLAGGPPSYNEQFF. Complete variable domain (other parts from reference TRBV5-1 and TRBJ2-1): KAGVTQTPRYLIKTRGQQVTLSCSPISGHRSVSWYQQTPGQGLQFLFEYFSETQRNKGNFPGRFSGRQFSNSRSEMNVSTLELGDSALYLCASSVGLAGGPPSYNEQFFGPGTRLTVL.

The chain uses TRBV28 and TRBJ1-2, with TRBD1 matching 9 bases. Trimming at V came to 2 bases and at J to 1 base, leaving 5 bases not matched to a gene. CDR1 and CDR2 (germline): MDHEN, SYDVKM. The CDR3 is 16 residues long. The CDR3 protein is CASSLRQGGGNYGYTF. DNA of the CDR3: TGTGCCAGCAGTTTAAGACAGGGGGGAGGTAACTATGGCTACACCTTC.

This clone was found once. This rearrangement joins TRBV2 to TRBJ1-1; possible D gene TRBD1, 5 bases. CDR1 and CDR2 from the germline V gene are SNHLY and FYNNEI. CDR3 length equals 13 residues. Trimming took off 5 bases at V and 5 bases at J, with 12 bases between the two ends. In DNA form, the CDR3 reads TGTGCCAGCAGTTCCGGGGCGGGGACTGAAGCTTTCTTT. Amino acids: CASSSGAGTEAFF. The variable domain in full, with the rest retrieved from reference TRBV2 and TRBJ1-1, is EPEVTQTPSHQVTQMGQEVILRCVPISNHLYFYWYRQILGQKVEFLVSFYNNEISEKSEIFDDQFSVERPDGSNFTLKIRSTKLEDSAMYFCASSSGAGTEAFFGQGTRLTVV.